This T cell receptor (beta chain) was identified during a study of cytomegalovirus exposure and HLA in healthy donors. With regard to this clone: The antigen is unknown.

The PCR had 60 Vbeta and 13 Jbeta primers. Measured with immunoSEQ multiplex PCR; TCRdb has only the in-frame clones, and not every one. The listing records about 100,000 clones. Findings of the study overall: Rare TCR sequences dominated, though some public TCRs recurred in many donors. The presence/absence work took it that sequencing depth was about the same across donors.

The CDR3 contains 13 residues. Germline CDR1 is MNHNS and CDR2 is SASEGT. Deletions cut 4 bases from V and 3 bases from J, with 10 bases between. Material for sequencing was PBMCs. The sequence came from a man aged 50 to 59 in good health and CMV-seronegative. This rearrangement joins TRBV6-1 to TRBJ2-7; D is perhaps TRBD1 (5 bases). The CDR3 nucleotides read TGTGCCAGCAGTGCTCAGGGTTTCTACGAGCAGTACTTC. As protein: CASSAQGFYEQYF.